A single sample gave rise to the 19 T cell receptor beta chains below, sequenced in a study of cytomegalovirus exposure and HLA in healthy donors. This PCR relied on a set of 60 Vbeta primers and 13 Jbeta primers. The table came from immunoSEQ multiplex PCR; TCRdb's copy has only in-frame clones and leaves some out. The table records 150,000 to 200,000 clones, over 65% of them present only once. The sequencing input was PBMCs. All receptors come from a woman in her 40s in good health and CMV-seronegative.

This clone was picked up a small number of times. The V gene is TRBV7-2, the J gene TRBJ2-1; tentative D call: TRBD2 (5 bases). This CDR3 contains 13 residues. Germline CDR1 SGHTA, CDR2 FQGNSA. Deletions cut 3 bases from V and 7 bases from J, with 10 bases between. DNA for the CDR3: TGTGCCAGCAGCTTCACTAGTCTTAATGAGCAGTTCTTC. It yields the protein CASSFTSLNEQFF.

The genes are TRBV28 and TRBJ1-2; D uncertain. V was clipped by 11 bases and J by 5 bases, with 18 bases between them. Germline V gene lookup returns CDR1 MDHEN and CDR2 SYDVKM. The CDR3 length is 13 residues. The CDR3 DNA sequence: TGTGCCGTCCGGGTCCCTTCTACTTATGGCTACACCTTC. This sequence encodes CAVRVPSTYGYTF.

V usage is TRBV7-3 and J usage is TRBJ2-1; 7 nucleotides line up with TRBD1. J gave up 6 bases and V 5 bases, and 10 bases lay outside the gene matches. From germline, CDR1 is SGHTA and CDR2 FQGTGA. The CDR3 loop spans 15 amino acids. The CDR3 DNA reads TGTGCCAGCAGCGAGGGGGCTCGCTGGAGCAATGAGCAGTTCTTC. Protein sequence: CASSEGARWSNEQFF.

The chain joins TRBV19 to TRBJ1-5, with D perhaps TRBD1 (5 bases). Trimming removed 2 bases at V and 5 bases at J, with 10 bases between. Germline assignment: CDR1 LNHDA and CDR2 SQIVND (reference sequence). The length of the CDR3 is 14 residues. Here the CDR3 reads CASSIQGSYQPQHF. In DNA, the CDR3 is TGTGCCAGTAGTATACAGGGCTCGTATCAGCCCCAGCATTTT.

This chain links TRBV10-3 with TRBJ2-5, with a weak D call TRBD1 (6 bases). The end of the DNA aligns better with TRBJ2-7, so the J call may be wrong. The CDR3 sequence is 14 residues long. The germline V gene encodes CDR1 ENHRY and CDR2 SYGVKD. The CDR3 DNA reads TGTGCCATCAGTGAGGCAGGGGAAATAGACGAGCAGTACTTC. It codes for CAISEAGEIDEQYF.

The CDR3 nucleotides are TGTGCCACATCGACCGGGACAGGGGCTTACCACGAGCAGTACTTC. This translates into CATSTGTGAYHEQYF. The chain carries TRBV19 and TRBJ2-7; 10 bases are a match to TRBD1. The germline V gene has CDR1 LNHDA and CDR2 SQIVND (reference sequence). This CDR3 has 15 amino acids. The V gene end was trimmed by 10 bases and the J gene end by 5 bases; junction bases not matched to a gene: 14. Complete variable domain (other parts from reference TRBV19 and TRBJ2-7): DGGITQSPKYLFRKEGQNVTLSCEQNLNHDAMYWYRQDPGQGLRLIYYSQIVNDFQKGDIAEGYSVSREKKESFPLTVTSAQKNPTAFYLCATSTGTGAYHEQYFGPGTRLTVT.

CDR3 bases: TGTGCCAGCAGCGTAGAATGGCCAGGGGGCAGTGTAGATACGCAGTATTTT. Its translation is CASSVEWPGGSVDTQYF. J is TRBJ2-3 and V is TRBV9; 8 bases fit TRBD1. Germline-derived CDR1 and CDR2 are SGDLS and YYNGEE. V gave up 0 bases and J gave up 5 bases; unmatched junction bases: 11. The CDR3 contains 17 residues.

The V gene is TRBV2, the J gene TRBJ2-7, with 7 bases lining up with TRBD1. Germline V CDR1 and CDR2: SNHLY, FYNNEI. J gave up 6 bases and V 4 bases, and 12 bases lay outside the gene matches. This CDR3 has 15 amino acids. The chain's CDR3 is CASSATLLTGPEQYF. The CDR3 DNA follows: TGTGCCAGCAGTGCCACACTATTGACAGGGCCCGAGCAGTACTTC.

This sequence joins TRBV5-1 and TRBJ2-3; 8 nucleotides line up with TRBD2. V shed 0 bases, J shed 4 bases, and the junction held 7 bases outside the gene matches. CDR1 is SGHRS, CDR2 YFSETQ, per germline. CDR3 length equals 16 residues. DNA for the CDR3: TGCGCCAGCAGCTTGGTTAGTAGCGGGGTTGCAGATACGCAGTATTTT. This gives the protein CASSLVSSGVADTQYF. Full variable domain (outside the CDR3, taken from reference TRBV5-1 and TRBJ2-3): KAGVTQTPRYLIKTRGQQVTLSCSPISGHRSVSWYQQTPGQGLQFLFEYFSETQRNKGNFPGRFSGRQFSNSRSEMNVSTLELGDSALYLCASSLVSSGVADTQYFGPGTRLTVL.

The chain combines TRBV5-4 with TRBJ2-1; 9 nucleotides agree with TRBD2. CDR3 length equals 15 residues. The V gene end was trimmed by 4 bases and the J gene end by 5 bases; junction bases not matched to a gene: 7. Germline CDR1 and CDR2: SGHNT and YYREEE (reference sequence). CDR3 loop: CASSITGTSHNEQFF. Here the CDR3 DNA reads TGTGCCAGCAGCATCACCGGGACTAGCCACAATGAGCAGTTCTTC.

This clone was picked up a small number of times. The rearrangement uses TRBV5-4 and TRBJ2-1, with 8 bases that match TRBD1. J was trimmed by 0 bases and V by 6 bases; bases with no gene match: 8. The germline V gene encodes CDR1 SGHNT and CDR2 YYREEE (reference sequence). The CDR3 covers 16 residues. In DNA form, the CDR3 reads TGTGCCAGCACACCAGGACAGGGACGCTCCTACAATGAGCAGTTCTTC. This encodes CASTPGQGRSYNEQFF.

J is TRBJ1-3 and V is TRBV5-3, with a possible D match to TRBD1 (6 bases). TRBV5-3 carries the ORF label, with uncertain function. Trimming removed 5 bases from V and 0 bases from J, with 6 bases in between. This CDR3 spans 13 amino acids. Here the CDR3 reads CARRTGSGNTIYF. The CDR3 DNA reads TGTGCCAGAAGGACAGGCTCTGGAAACACCATATATTTT.

The sample holds one count of this clone. This rearrangement joins TRBV6-1 to TRBJ2-2; possible D gene TRBD1, 7 bases. Trimming took 6 bases from V and 7 from J, leaving 18 bases between them. CDR3 size: 15 residues. The germline gives CDR1 MNHNS, CDR2 SASEGT. The CDR3 sequence: CASRSEGARNGELFF. The CDR3 DNA reads TGTGCCAGCAGATCGGAGGGGGCGCGAAACGGGGAGCTGTTTTTT.

The CDR3: CASSLEISRNEQFF. CDR3 sequence (DNA): TGTGCCAGCAGCTTAGAAATCAGTCGCAATGAGCAGTTCTTC. This chain links TRBV7-8 with TRBJ2-1; D gene unclear. The V gene lost 1 base and the J gene lost 6 bases, with 10 bases spanning the gap. The CDR3 totals 14 residues. In germline, CDR1 is SGHVS, CDR2 FQNEAQ. The full variable domain, with the rest looked up from reference TRBV7-8 and TRBJ2-1, is GAGVSQSPRYKVAKRGQDVALRCDPISGHVSLFWYQQALGQGPEFLTYFQNEAQLDKSGLPSDRFFAERPEGSVSTLKIQRTQQEDSAVYLCASSLEISRNEQFFGPGTRLTVL.

This clone was counted a single time. The CDR3 reads CASSLNIGQRNYEQYF. CDR3 bases: TGTGCCAGCAGCCTAAATATTGGACAGAGGAACTACGAGCAGTACTTC. The chain couples TRBV28 to TRBJ2-7; weak D call: TRBD1 (6 bases). CDR1 and CDR2 from the germline V gene are MDHEN and SYDVKM. Trimming pared 6 bases from V and 3 bases from J, leaving 21 bases between. The CDR3 is 16 residues long. Together with reference TRBV28 and TRBJ2-7, the CDR3 gives the full variable domain: DVKVTQSSRYLVKRTGEKVFLECVQDMDHENMFWYRQDPGLGLRLIYFSYDVKMKEKGDIPEGYSVSREKKERFSLILESASTNQTSMYLCASSLNIGQRNYEQYFGPGTRLTVT.

This clone has just a few counts. The V and J genes are TRBV5-5 and TRBJ2-7; a weak D match, TRBD2 (5 bases). Germline V gene data show CDR1 as SGHKS and CDR2 as YYEKEE (reference sequence). The CDR3 has 12 residues. Trimming took 1 base from V and 8 from J, leaving 10 bases between them. The CDR3 nucleotides are TGTGCCAGCAGCTTGAGCGGAAGAAAGCAGTACTTC. It is translated as CASSLSGRKQYF.

This clone was counted at least ten times. The gene calls are TRBV28 and TRBJ1-2; a possible D gene is TRBD1 (5 bases). Trimming pared 4 bases from V and 3 bases from J, leaving 12 bases between. Germline-derived CDR1 and CDR2 are MDHEN and SYDVKM. This CDR3 has 14 residues. CDR3 in DNA: TGTGCCAGCAGTTCAGGGACTGGTTACTATGGCTACACCTTC. The encoded protein is CASSSGTGYYGYTF.

The V and J genes are TRBV4-1 and TRBJ1-4; D is undetermined. Germline CDR1 MGHRA, CDR2 YSYEKL. CDR3 size: 16 residues. Trimming left V 6 bases short and J 1 base short, with 15 bases between. CDR3 region: CASRRLKRLTNEKLFF. Here the CDR3 DNA reads TGCGCCAGCAGGCGACTGAAACGACTAACTAATGAAAAACTGTTTTTT.

The chain joins TRBV5-1 to TRBJ2-3, with 11 bases identical to TRBD2. Germline CDR1 and CDR2: SGHRS and YFSETQ. The CDR3 extends over 15 amino acids. After removal of 1 base from V and 4 bases from J, the junction contained 2 bases not matched to a gene. This CDR3 reads CASSLTSGGPDTQYF. CDR3 nucleotide sequence: TGCGCCAGCAGCTTGACTAGCGGGGGACCAGATACGCAGTATTTT.